The 4 T cell receptor beta chains listed next were all sequenced from one sample in a study of blood T cell repertoires in COVID-19. The protocol was immunoSEQ multiplex PCR, while the TCRdb copy is restricted to in-frame clones and leaves out a portion. The data contain tens of thousands of clones, 73% of them seen just once; the ten biggest clones take up about 15%. What was sequenced was peripheral blood. These receptor sequences come from a woman between 65 and 79 years old with acute or convalescent COVID-19.

This sequence joins TRBV4-1 and TRBJ2-6; maybe TRBD2 (7 bases). CDR3 size: 16 residues. The V and J ends lost 0 bases and 12 bases respectively, with 18 bases between them. The germline CDR1 and CDR2 sequences are MGHRA and YSYEKL. The CDR3 reads CASSQDAPRGAGVLTF. CDR3 bases: TGCGCCAGCAGCCAAGATGCCCCACGGGGGGCCGGCGTCCTGACTTTC.

The rearrangement links TRBV6-5 to TRBJ2-3; TRBD1 might be the D (6 bases). V lost 4 bases and J 2 bases, leaving 10 bases between the germline ends. The germline gives CDR1 MNHEY, CDR2 SVGAGI. The length of the CDR3 is 14 residues. Here the CDR3 reads CASSLNRDTDTQYF. The CDR3 DNA is TGTGCCAGCAGTTTGAACAGGGACACAGATACGCAGTATTTT.

This clone was seen a few times. The chain carries TRBV18 and TRBJ2-1; 14 bases line up with TRBD2. Trimming at V came to 4 bases and at J to 0 bases, leaving 8 bases not matched to a gene. The CDR3 covers 19 residues. Germline CDR1 is KGHSH and CDR2 is LQKENI. CDR3 nucleotide sequence: TGTGCCAGCTCACGGCCGGGACTAGCGGGGGATAGCTCCTACAATGAGCAGTTCTTC. Encoded protein: CASSRPGLAGDSSYNEQFF. Combining the CDR3 with reference TRBV18 and TRBJ2-1 gives the whole variable domain NAGVMQNPRHLVRRRGQEARLRCSPMKGHSHVYWYRQLPEEGLKFMVYLQKENIIDESGMPKERFSAEFPKEGPSILRIQQVVRGDSAAYFCASSRPGLAGDSSYNEQFFGPGTRLTVL.

This chain's CDR3 is CACGQASNQPQHF. The CDR3 bases are TGTGCCTGTGGGCAGGCCAGCAATCAGCCCCAGCATTTT. This rearrangement joins TRBV10-3 to TRBJ1-5, with D uncertain. V was shortened by 11 bases and J by 1 base, with 12 bases between the two germline ends. CDR1 is ENHRY and CDR2 is SYGVKD in the germline V gene. This CDR3 is 13 amino acids long.